This TCR beta chain was documented in a study of T cells in localized non-small cell lung cancer. General study results and limits: Longer overall survival associated with higher blood T cell density; shorter survival with higher adjacent-lung clonality. Adjacent uninvolved lung had the highest clonality, suggesting focused antigen responses.

Using immunoSEQ multiplex PCR, the repertoire was profiled, and TCRdb retains in-frame clones only, with some absent. The table has 38,000 or so clones, just over 85% seen once. Germline V CDR1 and CDR2: SGDLS, YYNGEE. This CDR3 contains 13 residues. The V gene lost 4 bases and the J gene lost 6 bases, with 12 bases spanning the gap. Note on this clone: The antigen remains undetermined.

This material consisted of peripheral blood mononuclear cells, taken before any cancer treatment. The source is a male donor at least 60 years old with stage II lung adenocarcinoma. The V gene is TRBV9, the J gene TRBJ2-3; D may correspond to TRBD1 or TRBD2 (6 bases each). The chain's CDR3 is CASSTLGGDTQYF. The CDR3, as DNA: TGTGCCAGCAGCACCCTAGGGGGGGATACGCAGTATTTT.